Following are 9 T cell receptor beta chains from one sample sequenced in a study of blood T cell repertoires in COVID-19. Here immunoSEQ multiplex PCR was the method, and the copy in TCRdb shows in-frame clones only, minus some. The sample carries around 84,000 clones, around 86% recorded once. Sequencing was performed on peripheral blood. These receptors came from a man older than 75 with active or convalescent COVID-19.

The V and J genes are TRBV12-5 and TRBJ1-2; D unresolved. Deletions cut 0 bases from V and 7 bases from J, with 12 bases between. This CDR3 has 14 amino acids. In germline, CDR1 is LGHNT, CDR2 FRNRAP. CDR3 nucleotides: TGTGCTAGTGGTTTGGTTCGGCCAGAGCGTGGCTACACCTTC. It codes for CASGLVRPERGYTF.

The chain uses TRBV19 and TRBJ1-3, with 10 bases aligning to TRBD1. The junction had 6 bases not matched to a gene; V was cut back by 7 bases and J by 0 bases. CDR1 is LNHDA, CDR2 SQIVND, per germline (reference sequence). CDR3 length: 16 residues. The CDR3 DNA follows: TGTGCCAGTACCGACAGGGGGCGCCGCTCTGGAAACACCATATATTTT. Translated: CASTDRGRRSGNTIYF.

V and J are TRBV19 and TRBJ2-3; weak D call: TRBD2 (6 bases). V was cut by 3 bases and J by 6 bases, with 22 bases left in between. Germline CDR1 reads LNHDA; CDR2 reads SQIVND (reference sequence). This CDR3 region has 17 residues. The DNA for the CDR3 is TGTGCCAGTAGTATCCCCGGGGCGGGGAACGGCCCGGATACGCAGTATTTT. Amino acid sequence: CASSIPGAGNGPDTQYF.

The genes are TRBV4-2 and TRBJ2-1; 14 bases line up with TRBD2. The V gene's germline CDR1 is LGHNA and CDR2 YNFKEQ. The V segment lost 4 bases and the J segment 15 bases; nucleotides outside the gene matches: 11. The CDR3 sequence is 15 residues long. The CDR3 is CASSPTSGRADRPFF. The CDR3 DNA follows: TGTGCCAGCAGCCCGACTAGCGGGAGGGCCGACCGGCCGTTCTTC.

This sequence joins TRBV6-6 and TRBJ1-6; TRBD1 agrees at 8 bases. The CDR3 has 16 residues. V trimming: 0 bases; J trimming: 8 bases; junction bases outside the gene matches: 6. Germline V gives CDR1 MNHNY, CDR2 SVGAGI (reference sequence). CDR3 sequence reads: CASSYSRTGPDSPLHF. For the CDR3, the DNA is TGTGCCAGCAGTTACTCCAGGACAGGGCCGGATTCACCCCTCCACTTT.

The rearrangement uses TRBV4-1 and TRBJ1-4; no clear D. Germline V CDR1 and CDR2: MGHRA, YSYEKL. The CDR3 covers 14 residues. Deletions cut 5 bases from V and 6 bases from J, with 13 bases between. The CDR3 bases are TGCGCCAGCAGCGTCAGGACGGAGGATGAAAAACTGTTTTTT. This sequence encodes CASSVRTEDEKLFF.

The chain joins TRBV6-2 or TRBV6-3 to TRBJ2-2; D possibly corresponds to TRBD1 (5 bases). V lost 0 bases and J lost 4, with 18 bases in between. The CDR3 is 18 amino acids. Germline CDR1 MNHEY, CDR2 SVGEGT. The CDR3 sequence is CASSYSVGTGPITGELFF. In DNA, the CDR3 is TGTGCCAGCAGTTACTCCGTCGGAACAGGTCCGATCACCGGGGAGCTGTTTTTT.

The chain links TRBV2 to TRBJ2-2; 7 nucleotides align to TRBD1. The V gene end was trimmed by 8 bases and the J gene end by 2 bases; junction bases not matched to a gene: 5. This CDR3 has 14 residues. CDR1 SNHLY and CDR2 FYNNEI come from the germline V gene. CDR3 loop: CASCRDRNTGELFF. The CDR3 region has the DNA TGTGCCAGCTGCCGGGACAGAAACACCGGGGAGCTGTTTTTT.

The CDR3 sequence: CASSPGTGGPETQYF. CDR3 in DNA: TGTGCCAGCAGTCCCGGGACAGGGGGTCCAGAGACCCAGTACTTC. The rearrangement joins TRBV6-5 to TRBJ2-5; TRBD1 aligns across 11 bases. CDR3 length equals 15 residues. The germline CDR1 and CDR2 sequences are MNHEY and SVGAGI. J gave up 4 bases and V 5 bases, and 6 bases lay outside the gene matches.